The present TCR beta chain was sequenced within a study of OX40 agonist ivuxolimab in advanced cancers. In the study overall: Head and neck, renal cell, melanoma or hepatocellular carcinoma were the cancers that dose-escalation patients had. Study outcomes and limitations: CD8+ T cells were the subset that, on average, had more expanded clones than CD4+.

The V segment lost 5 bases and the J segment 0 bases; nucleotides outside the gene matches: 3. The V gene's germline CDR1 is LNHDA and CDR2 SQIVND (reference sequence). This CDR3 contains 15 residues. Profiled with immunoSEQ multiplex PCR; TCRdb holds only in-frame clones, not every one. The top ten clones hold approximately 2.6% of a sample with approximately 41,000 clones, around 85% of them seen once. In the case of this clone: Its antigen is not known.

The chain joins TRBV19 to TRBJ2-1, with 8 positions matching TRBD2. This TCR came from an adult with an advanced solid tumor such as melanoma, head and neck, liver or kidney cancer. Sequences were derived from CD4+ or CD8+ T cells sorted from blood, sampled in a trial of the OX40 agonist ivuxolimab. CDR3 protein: CASSFSGSSYNEQFF. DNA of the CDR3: TGTGCCAGTAGTTTCAGCGGGAGCTCCTACAATGAGCAGTTCTTC.